This T cell receptor (beta chain) originates from a study of T cell responses to AZD1222 COVID-19 vaccine. Whether given at about 4 or about 12 weeks, second doses were pooled. The CDR3 consists of 14 residues. V dropped 1 base and J dropped 1 base, with 7 bases sitting between them. The germline gives CDR1 SGHVS, CDR2 FQNEAQ. Concerning this clone: Its antigen is not identified.

Sequencing used immunoSEQ multiplex PCR; TCRdb keeps in-frame clones, though not all of them. The sample carries under 150,000 clones, about 79% recorded once. Study results and limitations: A reported finding is that nearly half of spike-specific TCRs target unmutated variant regions. Sampling that yielded the repertoires occurred only after the peak T cell response. Donors were chiefly white British, with a greater number of females, and clonal diversity was perhaps underestimated.

This chain connects TRBV7-8 to TRBJ2-5; D gene ambiguous. This specimen was peripheral blood, taken 28 days after the second AZD1222 dose. The source is an adult who received the AZD1222 COVID-19 vaccine. CDR3 region: CASSLVSAQETQYF. The CDR3 DNA follows: TGTGCCAGCAGCTTAGTGTCCGCCCAAGAGACCCAGTACTTC. The full variable domain, completed using reference TRBV7-8 and TRBJ2-5, is GAGVSQSPRYKVAKRGQDVALRCDPISGHVSLFWYQQALGQGPEFLTYFQNEAQLDKSGLPSDRFFAERPEGSVSTLKIQRTQQEDSAVYLCASSLVSAQETQYFGPGTRLLVL.